What follows are 18 T cell receptor beta chains derived from one specimen sequenced in a study of blood T cells in healthy people across ages. The authors ran a second PCR of roughly 6 to 11 cycles using a sample-barcoded 5' primer and a J-beta primer mix. From the 5' RACE reads, TCRdb called clonotypes with MiXCR, one entry per CDR3 protein. The sample carries fewer than 2 million distinct CDR3 sequences, about two fifths recorded once. Material: blood. The receptor source for this set is a human donor in good health.

The chain recombines TRBV7-2 with TRBJ2-5, with a possible D match to TRBD1 (5 bases). Germline CDR1 SGHTA, CDR2 FQGNSA. V shed 8 bases and J shed 4 bases, with 8 bases lying between them. The CDR3 length is 11 residues. The CDR3 sequence is CASGAGETQYF. The CDR3 DNA reads TGTGCCAGCGGGGCAGGAGAGACCCAGTACTTC.

The chain has TRBV20-1 and TRBJ2-7; TRBD1 agrees at 9 bases. The ends lost 1 base at V and 5 bases at J; junction bases unmatched: 6. Germline values: CDR1 DFQATT, CDR2 SNEGSKA (reference sequence). CDR3 length: 14 residues. In DNA, the CDR3 is TGCAGTGCTAGAGTAGTGGACAGGGGACACGAGCAGTACTTC. Translating it yields CSARVVDRGHEQYF.

This clonotype was found a few times. The rearrangement uses TRBV29-1 and TRBJ2-7; 7 bases map to TRBD2. The CDR3 covers 13 residues. V dropped 3 bases and J dropped 2; count of bases not matched to a gene: 4. CDR1 SQVTM and CDR2 ANQGSEA come from the germline V gene. CDR3 loop: CSVEGGNTYEQYF. The CDR3 nucleotides read TGCAGCGTTGAGGGGGGGAACACCTACGAGCAGTACTTC.

This clonotype was seen a few times. The chain employs TRBV12-3 or TRBV12-4 and TRBJ2-7, with 13 bases matching TRBD2. V gave up 6 bases and J gave up 5 bases; unmatched junction bases: 10. CDR3 size: 16 residues. The CDR3 DNA reads TGTGCCAGCAGCCACCCCGGGACTAGCGGGGATCACGAGCAGTACTTC. Protein: CASSHPGTSGDHEQYF.

V usage is TRBV4-3 and J usage is TRBJ1-2, with D unresolved. The CDR3 is made up of 14 amino acids. Germline V CDR1 and CDR2: LGHNA, YSLEER. With 1 base removed from V and 8 bases from J, the gap between germline ends came to 14 bases. The CDR3 DNA follows: TGCGCCAGCAGCCAAGTTTCGGGCCGGCTGGGCTACACCTTC. Translating it yields CASSQVSGRLGYTF.

This chain joins TRBV4-2 and TRBJ2-1; tentative D call: TRBD2 (7 bases). The CDR3 contains 21 residues. The V end lost 0 bases, the J end lost 3 bases, and 27 bases lay between the germline ends. Germline CDR1 reads LGHNA; CDR2 reads YNFKEQ. In DNA, the CDR3 is TGTGCCAGCAGCCAAGAGGGGGGGGAACCACTTAGGGGGGCTGGCTACAATGAGCAGTTCTTC. Residues: CASSQEGGEPLRGAGYNEQFF.

This clonotype was observed a few times. The chain links TRBV7-8 to TRBJ2-5; D not certain. There are 14 residues in the CDR3. Looked up from germline, CDR1 is SGHVS and CDR2 is FQNEAQ. The ends were cut back, 5 bases at V and 7 bases at J, with 17 bases in the middle. The CDR3, as DNA: TGTGCCAGCAGCCTGGGTGGCCCCATGATGACCCAGTACTTC. Its protein product is CASSLGGPMMTQYF. Complete variable domain (other parts from reference TRBV7-8 and TRBJ2-5): GAGVSQSPRYKVAKRGQDVALRCDPISGHVSLFWYQQALGQGPEFLTYFQNEAQLDKSGLPSDRFFAERPEGSVSTLKIQRTQQEDSAVYLCASSLGGPMMTQYFGPGTRLLVL.

The CDR3 here is CSAEGRRLGAKETQYF. DNA for the CDR3: TGCAGTGCTGAGGGGAGGCGGTTGGGGGCCAAAGAGACCCAGTACTTC. This chain links TRBV20-1 with TRBJ2-5; TRBD1 or TRBD2 may be the D gene (6 bases each). V was trimmed by 5 bases and J by 3 bases, leaving 22 bases between them. Germline CDR1 DFQATT, CDR2 SNEGSKA (reference sequence). This CDR3 spans 16 amino acids.

This clonotype was observed a handful of times. The chain recombines TRBV20-1 with TRBJ2-3, with D perhaps TRBD2 (6 bases). From germline, CDR1 is DFQATT and CDR2 SNEGSKA (reference sequence). Trimming took 6 bases from V and 6 from J, leaving 16 bases between them. The CDR3 runs 13 residues. The CDR3 here is CSATGTPMDTQYF. CDR3 nucleotide sequence: TGCAGTGCGACGGGGACTCCGATGGATACGCAGTATTTT.

The chain has TRBV6-6 and TRBJ2-7; D is undetermined. Near its end, the DNA agrees better with TRBJ2-5, so the J call may be wrong. The CDR3 contains 14 residues. In germline, CDR1 is MNHNY, CDR2 SVGAGI (reference sequence). The CDR3 is CASRPDAGVGTQYF. The CDR3 DNA follows: TGTGCCAGCAGACCGGACGCCGGAGTGGGGACCCAGTACTTC.

The V gene is TRBV12-3 or TRBV12-4, the J gene TRBJ2-3, with D perhaps matching TRBD2 (6 bases). Trimming took 7 bases from V and 1 from J, leaving 15 bases between them. There are 15 residues in the CDR3. CDR3 region: CASTGGRSGTDTQYF. The CDR3 DNA is TGTGCCAGCACCGGGGGTAGAAGTGGCACAGATACGCAGTATTTT.

This clonotype was detected a few times. This chain joins TRBV29-1 and TRBJ2-7; possible D gene TRBD2, 5 bases. V was trimmed by 6 bases and J by 1 base, leaving 13 bases between them. CDR1 and CDR2 (germline): SQVTM, ANQGSEA. This CDR3 is 13 amino acids long. The chain's CDR3 is CSVETEESYEQYF. CDR3 in DNA: TGCAGCGTAGAGACGGAGGAATCCTACGAGCAGTACTTC.

The V gene is TRBV4-3, the J gene TRBJ2-5; D unclear. Germline CDR1 is LGHNA and CDR2 is YSLEER. V lost 2 bases, J lost 7 bases, and 11 bases lay in between. This CDR3 is built from 13 residues. The CDR3 DNA reads TGCGCCAGCAGCCAATCCACGTGGGGGACCCAGTACTTC. Residues: CASSQSTWGTQYF.

The chain joins TRBV4-1 to TRBJ2-5, with D tentatively TRBD1 (7 bases). The CDR3 sequence is 16 residues long. V lost 4 bases and J 2 bases, leaving 17 bases between the germline ends. Germline CDR1 is MGHRA and CDR2 is YSYEKL. The CDR3 spells CASSRSQGGGQETQYF. The CDR3 bases are TGCGCCAGCAGCCGCTCCCAGGGGGGCGGGCAAGAGACCCAGTACTTC.

With regard to this clonotype: The junction differs from germline at one of its ends, possibly a read error. The V gene is TRBV15, the J gene TRBJ2-4; D is uncertain. The J call is doubtful: the DNA matches TRBJ2-7 better. The CDR3 covers 14 residues. Germline V gene data show CDR1 as LNHNV and CDR2 as YYDKDF (reference sequence). The CDR3 loop is CATSRGLNSCEQYF. CDR3 sequence (DNA): TGTGCCACCAGCAGAGGTCTAAACTCCTGCGAGCAGTACTTC.

This clonotype was counted a few times. The CDR3 sequence: CATSDIPHAPYNEQFF. CDR3 coding DNA: TGTGCCACCAGTGATATACCCCATGCGCCCTACAATGAGCAGTTCTTC. This chain joins TRBV24-1 and TRBJ2-1; no clear D gene. Germline-derived CDR1 and CDR2 are KGHDR and SFDVKD. The germline V and J ends were trimmed by 3 bases and 2 bases, with 13 bases remaining between them. This CDR3 spans 16 amino acids.

The V call is TRBV7-9, the J call TRBJ2-7; D remains ambiguous. CDR3 length equals 13 residues. Trimming removed 7 bases from V and 0 bases from J, with 10 bases in between. Germline V gives CDR1 SEHNR, CDR2 FQNEAQ (reference sequence). The CDR3: CASTGQASYEQYF. The DNA of the CDR3 is TGTGCCAGCACCGGGCAGGCCTCCTACGAGCAGTACTTC.

The chain combines TRBV12-3 or TRBV12-4 with TRBJ1-2; 12 bases are shared with TRBD1. Unmatched junction bases numbered 6, after V lost 2 bases and J lost 8 bases. CDR3 length: 15 amino acids. The CDR3 DNA is TGTGCCAGCAGTTTATCCGGGACAGGGGGCTCGGGCTACACCTTC. Its translation is CASSLSGTGGSGYTF.